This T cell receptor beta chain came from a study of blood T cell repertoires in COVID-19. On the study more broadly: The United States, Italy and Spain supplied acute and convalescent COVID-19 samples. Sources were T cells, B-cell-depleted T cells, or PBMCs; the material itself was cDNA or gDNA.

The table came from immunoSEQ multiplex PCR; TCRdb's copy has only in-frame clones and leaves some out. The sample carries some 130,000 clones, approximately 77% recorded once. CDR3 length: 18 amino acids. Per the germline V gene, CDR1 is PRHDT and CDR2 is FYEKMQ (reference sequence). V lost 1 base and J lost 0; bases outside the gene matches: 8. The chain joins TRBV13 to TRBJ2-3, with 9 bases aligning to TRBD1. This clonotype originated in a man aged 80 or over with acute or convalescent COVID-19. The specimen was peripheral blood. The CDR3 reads CASSLVTGGLMSTDTQYF. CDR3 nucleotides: TGTGCCAGCAGCTTAGTCACAGGGGGCCTTATGAGCACAGATACGCAGTATTTT.